The clone carrying this T cell receptor beta chain occurred many times. The target antigen is unknown. The sample belongs to a study of identical twins. Study results and limitations: Sequences that were beta out-of-frame showed weaker excess twin sharing.

TCRdb re-analysed the 5' RACE reads in MiXCR, keeping a single row per CDR3 protein. The sample gives 460,000 or so distinct CDR3 sequences, 14% of which show up once; over 0.5% is in the top ten. Trimming shortened V by 4 bases and J by 3 bases, and 8 bases separated the two germline ends. This CDR3 has 12 amino acids. Germline loops: CDR1 SGHRS, CDR2 YFSETQ. The sample was also reused in another study, on yellow fever vaccine responses in identical twins. From that report: The T cell response to vaccination in identical twins was reportedly partly convergent and partly personalized.

The sample taken for sequencing was CD4+ T cells sorted from blood. This chain joins TRBV5-1 and TRBJ2-7; D is unclear. This TCR derives from a woman between 18 and 30 years old in good health. CDR3 region: CASSPTSYEQYF. CDR3 nucleotide sequence: TGCGCCAGCAGCCCCACGAGCTACGAGCAGTACTTC.